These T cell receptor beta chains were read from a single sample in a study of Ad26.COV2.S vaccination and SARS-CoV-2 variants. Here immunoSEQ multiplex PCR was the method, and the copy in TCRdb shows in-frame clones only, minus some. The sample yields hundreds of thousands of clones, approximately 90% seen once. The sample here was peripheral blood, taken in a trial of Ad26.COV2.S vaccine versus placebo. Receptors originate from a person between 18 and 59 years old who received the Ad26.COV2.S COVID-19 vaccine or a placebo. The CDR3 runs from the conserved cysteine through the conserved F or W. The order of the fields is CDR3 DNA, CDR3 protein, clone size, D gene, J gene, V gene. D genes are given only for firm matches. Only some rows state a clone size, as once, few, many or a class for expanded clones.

TGTGCCAGCAGCCAAGTCCCGGACCGAGAGCAGTTCTTC CASSQVPDREQFF NA NA TRBJ2-1 TRBV3-1/TRBV3-2
TGTGCCAGTAGTCCAGGACCGACAACAGAGACCCAGTACTTC CASSPGPTTETQYF NA NA TRBJ2-5 TRBV19
TGTGCCAGCAGAGGAATAGGGGAGAACACTGAAGCTTTCTTT CASRGIGENTEAFF NA NA TRBJ1-1 TRBV27
TGCGCCAGCAGCCAACGGGGGGCCGGCACTGAAGCTTTCTTT CASSQRGAGTEAFF NA NA TRBJ1-1 TRBV4-3
TGCGCCAGCAGCCAAGACTCTCAGGGGGAATCTGGAAACACCATATATTTT CASSQDSQGESGNTIYF NA TRBD1 TRBJ1-3 TRBV4-1
TGTGCCAGCAGTTTAGGGGAGGATGCTGGCTACACCTTC CASSLGEDAGYTF few NA TRBJ1-2 TRBV12-3/TRBV12-4
TGCGCCAGCAGCCAAGATCCCCCCCAGCAAGAGACCCAGTACTTC CASSQDPPQQETQYF NA NA TRBJ2-5 TRBV4-1
TGTGCCACCTCGGGGACAGGGCGGGGGGAGACCCAGTACTTC CATSGTGRGETQYF few TRBD1 TRBJ2-5 TRBV24-1
TGCGCCAGCAGCCAAGTCGTAGGCAGGGATGGTGGCTACACCTTC CASSQVVGRDGGYTF NA NA TRBJ1-2 TRBV4-1
TGTGCCAGCAGCTTCCTATACACGGCAGGGGAGACCCAGTACTTC CASSFLYTAGETQYF NA NA TRBJ2-5 TRBV5-8
TGTGCCAGCACAGACACCTACAATGAGCAGTTCTTC CASTDTYNEQFF NA NA TRBJ2-1 TRBV28
TGTGCCAGCAGGGCACCTAGCGGGGGGAACTACGAGCAGTACTTC CASRAPSGGNYEQYF NA TRBD2 TRBJ2-7 TRBV2
TGTGCCAGCACGCGGTTACCCGGTGAGCAGTTCTTC CASTRLPGEQFF NA NA TRBJ2-1 TRBV18
TGTGCCAGCAGCCCTGGCATTTATAGCAATCAGCCCCAGCATTTT CASSPGIYSNQPQHF NA NA TRBJ1-5 TRBV5-8
TGTGCCAGCAGTGATACCGGCAGGGGGGACACCGGGGAGCTGTTTTTT CASSDTGRGDTGELFF NA NA TRBJ2-2 TRBV6-1
TGTGCCAGCAGCCAGTTAGCCTTCCGCCCCGAGCAGTACTTC CASSQLAFRPEQYF NA NA TRBJ2-7 TRBV7-2
TGTGCCACGAGAGCCCAGGTGATTACCGGGGAGCTGTTTTTT CATRAQVITGELFF NA NA TRBJ2-2 TRBV16
TGTGCCAGCAGCCCTACTATGGGAAACACCATATATTTT CASSPTMGNTIYF NA NA TRBJ1-3 TRBV7-2
TGTGCCAGCAGCCAAGAAGGGGCTACTAACTATGGCTACACCTTC CASSQEGATNYGYTF NA NA TRBJ1-2 TRBV6-2/TRBV6-3
TGTGCCAGCAGCCCCAAACGACTAGCGGGGGGCCGGGAGACCCAGTACTTC CASSPKRLAGGRETQYF medium-sized TRBD2 TRBJ2-5 TRBV7-9
TGTGCCAGTTTGGGGTCCCTAGCCAAAAACATTCAGTACTTC CASLGSLAKNIQYF NA NA TRBJ2-4 TRBV6-5
TGTGCCGCCCAACAGGGGCCTAGCACAGATACGCAGTATTTT CAAQQGPSTDTQYF few TRBD1 TRBJ2-3 TRBV5-4
TGTGCCAGCAGCCCCAGGGGATCGGGGTATGGCTACACCTTC CASSPRGSGYGYTF NA NA TRBJ1-2 TRBV3-1/TRBV3-2
TGTGCCAGCAGCTTAGCTCGGGGGACCTACAATGAGCAGTTCTTC CASSLARGTYNEQFF once NA TRBJ2-1 TRBV7-2
TGTGCCAGTAGTATAGGTAGCGGGAGAACGGATACGCAGTATTTT CASSIGSGRTDTQYF NA TRBD2 TRBJ2-3 TRBV19
TGTGCCAGCAGCCACGGTGGGGAGAGGGAAGCTTTCTTT CASSHGGEREAFF NA NA TRBJ1-1 TRBV6-5
TGTGCCAGCAGTTACCTCGGACAGGGGAAGAACGAGCAGTACTTC CASSYLGQGKNEQYF NA TRBD1 TRBJ2-7 TRBV6-6
TGTGCCAGCAGCTTAACGCAGGGAGGGAATGAGCAGTTCTTC CASSLTQGGNEQFF once TRBD2 TRBJ2-1 TRBV7-3
TGCGCCAGCAGCCAAGGGACCTCACCCTACAATGAGCAGTTCTTC CASSQGTSPYNEQFF NA NA TRBJ2-1 TRBV4-3
TGCGCCAGCAGCCAAGCGGGGAGTACCTACAATGAGCAGTTCTTC CASSQAGSTYNEQFF once NA TRBJ2-1 TRBV4-1
TGTGCCAGCAGCTTAGCCTGGACGGGATACAATGAGCAGTTCTTC CASSLAWTGYNEQFF NA NA TRBJ2-1 TRBV7-2
TGTGCCAGCAGTCGCCTCGGGGTCTCGAGCTCTGGAAACACCATATATTTT CASSRLGVSSSGNTIYF NA NA TRBJ1-3 TRBV6-6
TGTGCCAGCCGGGGACTCCCCTCAGATACGCAGTATTTT CASRGLPSDTQYF NA NA TRBJ2-3 TRBV6-5
TGTGCCAGTAGTATACTAGCGGGAGTCGAGAATGAGCAGTTCTTC CASSILAGVENEQFF NA TRBD2 TRBJ2-1 TRBV19
TGCAGCGTCAAGACTCCGGGACAGGGGGTAGTCGAGCAGTACTTC CSVKTPGQGVVEQYF NA TRBD1 TRBJ2-7 TRBV29-1
TGTGCCAGCAGTGGATCCGGGACCGCTGGTATGAAAGCTTTCTTT CASSGSGTAGMKAFF NA NA TRBJ1-1 TRBV28
TGTGCCAGCAGCGTAGGGAGTCAGACGAACACCGGGGAGCTGTTTTTT CASSVGSQTNTGELFF NA NA TRBJ2-2 TRBV7-2
TGTGCCAGCAGCAAACCGACAGGGAACGAGCAGTACTTC CASSKPTGNEQYF NA TRBD1 TRBJ2-7 TRBV7-2
TGTGCCAGCTCACCACAGGTAACCGAGAACACTGAAGCTTTCTTT CASSPQVTENTEAFF NA NA TRBJ1-1 TRBV18
TGTGCCAGCTCACCAGTCGGACAGGGGGCGCTTGGCTACACCTTC CASSPVGQGALGYTF NA TRBD1 TRBJ1-2 TRBV18
TGCGCCAGCAGTAGCAGTAAGGTTCAACTAGCGGAGTCATCCTACAATGAGCAGTTCTTC CASSSSKVQLAESSYNEQFF NA TRBD2 TRBJ2-1 TRBV5-1
TGTGCCAGCAGTGTTTTGCAGAACACTGAAGCTTTCTTT CASSVLQNTEAFF NA NA TRBJ1-1 TRBV2
TGTGCCAGCAGCGCGGGTGACTCCGCCTACGAGCAGTACTTC CASSAGDSAYEQYF few NA TRBJ2-7 TRBV9
TGTGCCAGCTCACCACGTCGGCTAGCGGGGGGCAAAATAAACACCGGGGAGCTGTTTTTT CASSPRRLAGGKINTGELFF NA TRBD2 TRBJ2-2 TRBV18
TGTGCCAGCAGCTTGGGACTTTTCTCCTACAATGAGCAGTTCTTC CASSLGLFSYNEQFF NA NA TRBJ2-1 TRBV11-2
TGTGCCAGCAGCTTCCGGGACAAGGTCGACTACGAGCAGTACTTC CASSFRDKVDYEQYF NA NA TRBJ2-7 TRBV5-5
TGTGCCAGCAGCTCGGGGACGAAACTGTTTTTT CASSSGTKLFF NA NA TRBJ1-4 TRBV5-4
TGTGCCAGCTTTTCCCCTGGGGGGGGGCCTCGGAATGAGCAGTTCTTC CASFSPGGGPRNEQFF NA NA TRBJ2-1 TRBV27
TGTGCCAGCAGTTACCAGGGGCAAGAGACCCAGTACTTC CASSYQGQETQYF NA NA TRBJ2-5 TRBV6-6
TGCGCCAGCAGCTTAACAGGCACTGGGGCCAACGTCCTGACTTTC CASSLTGTGANVLTF NA NA TRBJ2-6 TRBV5-1
TGTGCCAGCAGCGTAGAGGAGCGGGGGGTTCTGTATAATGAGCAGTTCTTC CASSVEERGVLYNEQFF once TRBD2 TRBJ2-1 TRBV9
TGCGCCAGCAGCCAAGACAGGGCGGAGGGAAATCAGCCCCAGCATTTT CASSQDRAEGNQPQHF few NA TRBJ1-5 TRBV4-3
TGCGCCAGCAGCTTGGGACTCCTGGCCTACGAGCAGTACTTC CASSLGLLAYEQYF NA NA TRBJ2-7 TRBV5-1
TGTGCCAGCAGCTTAACGACAGGGGTCCTCTCCTACGAGCAGTACTTC CASSLTTGVLSYEQYF once TRBD1 TRBJ2-7 TRBV7-9
TGTGCCAGCAGCCAGGGGCACCGACTGGAGACCCAGTACTTC CASSQGHRLETQYF NA NA TRBJ2-5 TRBV6-5
TGTGCCAGCAGGCGGGGACTAGCGGGAGATGCCCTGTACTTC CASRRGLAGDALYF NA TRBD2 TRBJ2-7 TRBV28
TGCGCCAGCAGCTTTAATCCCGGGACAGGGGATTATGGCTACACCTTC CASSFNPGTGDYGYTF once TRBD1 TRBJ1-2 TRBV5-1
TGTGCCAGCAGCTTAGATACGGGACAGGGCTACGAAAAACTGTTTTTT CASSLDTGQGYEKLFF NA TRBD1 TRBJ1-4 TRBV11-2
TGTGCCAGCAGCCGAGGGGGGACAGGGTCCACCGGGGAGCTGTTTTTT CASSRGGTGSTGELFF NA TRBD1 TRBJ2-2 TRBV7-9